There are many counts of the clone carrying this T cell receptor beta chain. Its target is not known. CDR1 KGHSH and CDR2 LQKENI come from the germline V gene. The ends were cut back, 4 bases at V and 2 bases at J, with 16 bases in the middle. This CDR3 comprises 16 residues. These data come from a study of T cells after yellow fever vaccination. Whole-study context: Any fraction with a low cell number was prepared using SMART-Seq v4 Ultra Low Input. General study results and limits: Shared CD4/CD8 clonotypes were a small share, likely from convergent recombination. The booster response re-showed most primary clones: 96% CD4, more than 70% CD8.

UMIs and a universal primer site were added when TCR cDNA was made by 5'RACE template switching. TCRdb independently ran MiXCR on the 5' RACE reads; one entry per CDR3 protein. The sample lists some 240,000 distinct CDR3 sequences, 3.6% occurring once. The sequences come from PBMCs, collected 15 days after the yellow fever booster vaccination. The genes are TRBV18 and TRBJ2-3; weak D call: TRBD2 (6 bases). This TCR was sampled from a man aged 18 to 35 who received the YFV17D yellow fever vaccine. CDR3 nucleotide sequence: TGTGCCAGCTCACTCTACTCCGCGGGGACCACAGATACGCAGTATTTT. It is translated as CASSLYSAGTTDTQYF. Full variable domain (outside the CDR3, taken from reference TRBV18 and TRBJ2-3): NAGVMQNPRHLVRRRGQEARLRCSPMKGHSHVYWYRQLPEEGLKFMVYLQKENIIDESGMPKERFSAEFPKEGPSILRIQQVVRGDSAAYFCASSLYSAGTTDTQYFGPGTRLTVL.